This TCR beta chain was sequenced in a study of T cell changes during pregnancy in multiple sclerosis. Germline V CDR1 and CDR2: SGHDT, YYEEEE. The ends lost 0 bases at V and 1 base at J; junction bases unmatched: 1. This CDR3 contains 15 residues. Measured with immunoSEQ multiplex PCR; TCRdb has only the in-frame clones, and not every one. This table has about 40,000 clones, 90% to 95% appearing once. This material consisted of CD8+ T cells from peripheral blood mononuclear cells, taken in the third trimester of pregnancy. J is TRBJ2-3 and V is TRBV5-6, with 8 nucleotides matching TRBD1. The sequence derives from a female donor with multiple sclerosis, enrolled in a pregnancy study. The CDR3 nucleotides are TGTGCCAGCAGCTTGGCGGGACAGGGCACAGATACGCAGTATTTT. The encoded protein is CASSLAGQGTDTQYF.